These T cell receptor beta chains were read from a single sample in a study of identical twins. Each CDR3 protein gets one entry after TCRdb re-called the 5' RACE reads with MiXCR. The sample carries around 470,000 distinct CDR3 sequences, approximately 15% recorded once. The sample also formed part of further work on yellow fever vaccine responses in identical twins.

The sequenced sample consisted of CD4+ T cells sorted from blood. The receptors derive from a woman aged 18-29 years in good health. The CDR3 runs from the conserved cysteine through the conserved F or W. A D gene is named only where the DNA matches it firmly. Clone size is shown for a subset of rows, as once, few, many or a class of expanded clone.

J: TRBJ2-5
D: TRBD2
V: TRBV7-8
size: few
DNA: TGTGCCAGCAGCTCAAGGACTAGTAAAGAGACCCAGTACTTC
CDR3: CASSSRTSKETQYF

J: TRBJ2-7
D: -
V: TRBV7-9
size: -
DNA: TGTGCCAGCAGCTCGGAGGGACAGATCTACGAGCAGTACTTC
CDR3: CASSSEGQIYEQYF

J: TRBJ2-3
D: -
V: TRBV5-1
size: -
DNA: TGCGCCAGCAGCTCCCCTAGTGGCACAGATACGCAGTATTTT
CDR3: CASSSPSGTDTQYF

J: TRBJ2-3
D: TRBD2
V: TRBV20-1
size: few
DNA: TGCAGTGCCGACAGCGGGAGGAACACAGATACGCAGTATTTT
CDR3: CSADSGRNTDTQYF

J: TRBJ2-7
D: TRBD2
V: TRBV6-1
size: few
DNA: TGTGCCAGCAGAGCCGGCGGGGGGGGAAAGGACGAGCAGTACTTC
CDR3: CASRAGGGGKDEQYF

J: TRBJ2-1
D: TRBD1
V: TRBV28
size: -
DNA: TGTGCCAGCAGTAAATGGGACAGGGATATGGGTGAGCAGTTCTTC
CDR3: CASSKWDRDMGEQFF

J: TRBJ2-5
D: -
V: TRBV5-5
size: -
DNA: TGTGCCAGCAGCCCGGTTATGGGGGGTGGAGAGACCCAGTACTTC
CDR3: CASSPVMGGGETQYF

J: TRBJ1-5
D: -
V: TRBV3-1
size: few
DNA: TGTGCCAGCAGCCTCGGGAGTCGAGAAAGCCAGCCCCAGCATTTT
CDR3: CASSLGSRESQPQHF

J: TRBJ2-1
D: TRBD2
V: TRBV5-6
size: few
DNA: TGTGCCAGCAGCAGCCGGGAGGTAGCGCTAAACAATGAGCAGTTCTTC
CDR3: CASSSREVALNNEQFF

J: TRBJ2-1
D: TRBD2
V: TRBV5-1
size: many
DNA: TGCGCCAGCAGCCACGGACTAGCGGGGATGAGCAATGAGCAGTTCTTC
CDR3: CASSHGLAGMSNEQFF

J: TRBJ1-5
D: TRBD1
V: TRBV6-1
size: -
DNA: TGTGCCAGCAGAAGACAGGGTATAGGGGATCAGCCCCAGCATTTT
CDR3: CASRRQGIGDQPQHF

J: TRBJ2-3
D: -
V: TRBV20-1
size: few
DNA: TGCAGTGCTATCAGGGGCCTCTCGCCAGATACGCAGTATTTT
CDR3: CSAIRGLSPDTQYF

J: TRBJ2-3
D: -
V: TRBV10-3
size: many
DNA: TGTGCCATCAGTAGGGGCGCGGGCACAGATACGCAGTATTTT
CDR3: CAISRGAGTDTQYF

J: TRBJ2-2
D: TRBD2
V: TRBV15
size: few
DNA: TGTGCCACCAGCCCTGAGAAGCGGACTAGCGGGAGGCCGAACACCGGGGAGCTGTTTTTT
CDR3: CATSPEKRTSGRPNTGELFF

J: TRBJ2-7
D: TRBD2
V: TRBV28
size: few
DNA: TGTGCCAGCAGTTCCCACCTGGGACTAGCGGGAGGTGCGTACGAGCAGTACTTC
CDR3: CASSSHLGLAGGAYEQYF

J: TRBJ2-2
D: -
V: TRBV7-6
size: -
DNA: TGTGCCAGCAGGAGGCAGGCGAACACCGGGGAGCTGTTTTTT
CDR3: CASRRQANTGELFF

J: TRBJ2-3
D: TRBD2
V: TRBV6-1
size: few
DNA: TGTGCCAGCAGTGATGTGGGACTAGCCACAGATACGCAGTATTTT
CDR3: CASSDVGLATDTQYF

J: TRBJ2-1
D: -
V: TRBV7-9
size: -
DNA: TGTGCCAGCAGCCGGACTCGAGGTGTCGATGAGCAGTTCTTC
CDR3: CASSRTRGVDEQFF

J: TRBJ2-7
D: TRBD2
V: TRBV12-3/TRBV12-4
size: -
DNA: TGTGCCTTCAGTCTCAAACCGCTAGCGGGCCTCAGCTCCTACGAGCAGTACTTC
CDR3: CAFSLKPLAGLSSYEQYF

J: TRBJ1-1
D: -
V: TRBV6-5
size: few
DNA: TGTGCCAGCAGTTACCTAGGGGCGCGGACTGAAGCTTTCTTT
CDR3: CASSYLGARTEAFF

J: TRBJ2-7
D: -
V: TRBV15
size: many
DNA: TGTGCCACCTCCTTCAGCGAGCATGGGCAGTACTTC
CDR3: CATSFSEHGQYF

J: TRBJ2-1
D: TRBD2
V: TRBV28
size: many
DNA: TGTGCCAGCAGTTTCGGGAGCGGGAAGGCGGATGAGCAGTTCTTC
CDR3: CASSFGSGKADEQFF

J: TRBJ2-1
D: -
V: TRBV20-1
size: once
DNA: TGCAGTGCTAGACGGCAGGTTGCCGTCAATGAGCAGTTCTTC
CDR3: CSARRQVAVNEQFF

J: TRBJ1-2
D: -
V: TRBV5-8
size: few
DNA: TGTGCCAGCAGCTATGACGCTGAATATGGCTACACCTTC
CDR3: CASSYDAEYGYTF

J: TRBJ2-5
D: TRBD2
V: TRBV4-1
size: few
DNA: TGCGCCAGCAGCCAGGGACTAACAAAGACCCAGTACTTC
CDR3: CASSQGLTKTQYF

J: TRBJ2-7
D: TRBD2
V: TRBV18
size: few
DNA: TGTGCCTCCACTCGGGAGGGGGGCTACGAGCAGTACTTC
CDR3: CASTREGGYEQYF

J: TRBJ2-1
D: -
V: TRBV7-2
size: -
DNA: TGTGCCAGCAGCGTCAGGGGCGATGAGCAGTTCTTC
CDR3: CASSVRGDEQFF

J: TRBJ1-1
D: -
V: TRBV2
size: few
DNA: TGTGCCAGCAGTGCTGAACCTGACACTGAAGCTTTCTTT
CDR3: CASSAEPDTEAFF

J: TRBJ2-3
D: -
V: TRBV12-3/TRBV12-4
size: -
DNA: TGTGCCAGCAGTTTGGGGGAAGTAATAGGAGATACGCAGTATTTT
CDR3: CASSLGEVIGDTQYF

J: TRBJ2-7
D: TRBD2
V: TRBV11-2
size: few
DNA: TGTGCCAGCAGCCGCACTCTAGCGGGAGGAAAATACGAGCAGTACTTC
CDR3: CASSRTLAGGKYEQYF

J: TRBJ2-1
D: -
V: TRBV12-3/TRBV12-4
size: few
DNA: TGTGCCAGCACCCCCTCAAGTTCCAATGAGCAGTTCTTC
CDR3: CASTPSSSNEQFF

J: TRBJ2-2
D: -
V: TRBV5-6
size: few
DNA: TGTGCCAGCAGCCCGATTTCGGCGGGGACGAACACCGGGGAGCTGTTTTTT
CDR3: CASSPISAGTNTGELFF

J: TRBJ2-7
D: -
V: TRBV27
size: many
DNA: TGTGCCAGCAGTCGGACATTCCTGGGATCCTACGAGCAGTACTTC
CDR3: CASSRTFLGSYEQYF

J: TRBJ1-6
D: TRBD1
V: TRBV7-2
size: -
DNA: TGTGCCAGCAGAGGACAGACAGGGGTACCCCTCCACTTT
CDR3: CASRGQTGVPLHF

J: TRBJ2-1
D: TRBD1
V: TRBV5-1
size: -
DNA: TGCGCCAGCAGCGGGGGACAGGAGGGTGAGCAGTTCTTC
CDR3: CASSGGQEGEQFF

J: TRBJ1-2
D: -
V: TRBV24-1
size: few
DNA: TGTGCCACCAGGATGAACCAGGGTATGTCCGGCTACACCTTC
CDR3: CATRMNQGMSGYTF

J: TRBJ2-5
D: TRBD2
V: TRBV3-1
size: -
DNA: TGTGCCAGCAGCCAAGAGGGAGCGGGAGTGGAGACCCAGTACTTC
CDR3: CASSQEGAGVETQYF

J: TRBJ2-3
D: TRBD2
V: TRBV4-3
size: many
DNA: TGCGCCAGCAGCCAAGATCTGGCGGGAGCGGCAGATACGCAGTATTTT
CDR3: CASSQDLAGAADTQYF

J: TRBJ2-7
D: TRBD1
V: TRBV9
size: -
DNA: TGTGCCAGCAGCGTAGGGTTAAGGGGGACAGGGAGTTACGAGCAGTACTTC
CDR3: CASSVGLRGTGSYEQYF

J: TRBJ2-3
D: -
V: TRBV10-1
size: -
DNA: TGCGCCAGCAGTGAGTTTCGGCTAGGGGCCCCAGATACGCAGTATTTT
CDR3: CASSEFRLGAPDTQYF

J: TRBJ2-7
D: -
V: TRBV3-1
size: once
DNA: TGTGCCACCAGCCAAGGGACTTTCTCCTACGAGCAGTACTTC
CDR3: CATSQGTFSYEQYF

J: TRBJ2-3
D: TRBD2
V: TRBV25-1
size: -
DNA: TGTGCCAGCAGTCTCCGCAGCGGGGCTATCACAGATACGCAGTATTTT
CDR3: CASSLRSGAITDTQYF

J: TRBJ2-3
D: -
V: TRBV27
size: -
DNA: TGTGCCAGCAGTTCGCTTACCCGACTAGAAAGCACAGATACGCAGTATTTT
CDR3: CASSSLTRLESTDTQYF

J: TRBJ2-7
D: -
V: TRBV23-1
size: -
DNA: TGCGCCAGCCCGTACGAGCAGTACTTC
CDR3: CASPYEQYF

J: TRBJ2-2
D: -
V: TRBV3-1
size: -
DNA: TGTGCCAGCAGCCGTCGGGGGTCCACCGGGGAGCTGTTTTTT
CDR3: CASSRRGSTGELFF

J: TRBJ1-2
D: TRBD1
V: TRBV12-3/TRBV12-4
size: -
DNA: TGTGCCAGCAGTCGGGACAGACCCTTCGGCTACACCTTC
CDR3: CASSRDRPFGYTF

J: TRBJ1-6
D: -
V: TRBV7-2
size: many
DNA: TGTGCCAGCCTTCCGGGCTCCTATAATTCACCCCTCCACTTT
CDR3: CASLPGSYNSPLHF

J: TRBJ2-1
D: TRBD2
V: TRBV18
size: -
DNA: TGTGCCAGCTCACTCTTGAATCTAGCGGGCCCTAACAATGAGCAGTTCTTC
CDR3: CASSLLNLAGPNNEQFF

J: TRBJ2-1
D: -
V: TRBV2
size: -
DNA: TGTGCCAGCATTTGGAGCTCCTACAATGAGCAGTTCTTC
CDR3: CASIWSSYNEQFF

J: TRBJ2-3
D: -
V: TRBV20-1
size: few
DNA: TGCAGTGCTAGAGACCCGACATTTTCGCAGTATTTT
CDR3: CSARDPTFSQYF

J: TRBJ1-1
D: -
V: TRBV28
size: -
DNA: TGTGCCAGCAACAGGGCGAACACTGAAGCTTTCTTT
CDR3: CASNRANTEAFF